A single sample is the source of the 10 T cell receptor beta chains below, sequenced in a study of CD8+ T cells in alopecia areata. RNA extraction was followed by reverse transcription into cDNA, which acted as the sequencing template. Sequenced by immunoSEQ multiplex PCR; TCRdb stores in-frame clones only, minus some. The data show fewer than 150,000 clones, with around two fifths seen just once and over 3% held by the top ten. The sequencing sample was made of CD4+ T cells sorted from blood. The receptors stem from a human donor with alopecia areata.

This clone was counted only a few times. Other DNA variants within this sample encode the same CDR3. The DNA of the CDR3 is TGTGCCAGCAGCTTACCCAACACCGGGGAGCTGTTTTTT. Amino acids: CASSLPNTGELFF. The chain uses TRBV7-2 and TRBJ2-2; D remains ambiguous. Germline V lookup: CDR1 SGHTA, CDR2 FQGNSA. V was shortened by 2 bases and J by 2 bases, with 3 bases between the two germline ends. The CDR3 contains 13 residues.

The chain links TRBV7-3 to TRBJ2-6; weak D call: TRBD2 (5 bases). In germline, CDR1 is SGHTA, CDR2 FQGTGA. The CDR3 is made up of 16 amino acids. Trimming pared 5 bases from V and 0 bases from J, leaving 11 bases between. In nucleotides, the CDR3 is TGTGCCAGCAGCCCTAGCCGGATCTCTGGGGCCAACGTCCTGACTTTC. Translating gives CASSPSRISGANVLTF.

This clone was counted a few times. The chain employs TRBV5-1 and TRBJ2-7; D may match TRBD1 or TRBD2 (5 bases each). Germline V gene lookup returns CDR1 SGHRS and CDR2 YFSETQ. The CDR3 loop spans 12 amino acids. Deletions cut 7 bases from V and 1 base from J, with 9 bases between. Written as DNA, the CDR3 is TGCGCCAGCCAGAGGGGTTCCTACGAGCAGTACTTC. Its translation is CASQRGSYEQYF.

This clone appeared a single time. The rearrangement links TRBV30 to TRBJ2-1, with unresolved D. This CDR3 has 11 residues. Germline V gives CDR1 GTSNPN, CDR2 SVGIG (reference sequence). Trimming left V 4 bases short and J 2 bases short, with 3 bases between. Here the CDR3 DNA reads TGTGCCTGGACGGCCTACAATGAGCAGTTCTTC. As protein: CAWTAYNEQFF.

The CDR3 region has the DNA TGTGCCAGCAGCTTAGGAGGGAGGGACTCCTATAATTCACCCCTCCACTTT. It specifies CASSLGGRDSYNSPLHF. V and J are TRBV7-9 and TRBJ1-6, with D hard to call. The CDR3 contains 17 residues. Germline CDR1 reads SEHNR; CDR2 reads FQNEAQ (reference sequence). Trimming took 1 base from V and 0 from J, leaving 10 bases between them.

This clone was seen just once. The V and J genes are TRBV29-1 and TRBJ2-5; D tentatively fits TRBD1 or TRBD2 (5 bases each). The CDR3 is made up of 11 amino acids. Germline-derived CDR1 and CDR2 are SQVTM and ANQGSEA. V gave up 4 bases and J gave up 5 bases, with 8 bases separating them. This CDR3 is CSVVGVETQYF. The CDR3 DNA sequence: TGCAGCGTTGTGGGGGTGGAGACCCAGTACTTC.

The chain is built from TRBV20-1 and TRBJ2-7; D is uncertain. Trimming pared 3 bases from V and 2 bases from J, leaving 5 bases between. Looked up from germline, CDR1 is DFQATT and CDR2 is SNEGSKA (reference sequence). This CDR3 region has 11 residues. CDR3 residues: CSARETYEQYF. The CDR3 DNA sequence: TGCAGTGCTAGGGAAACCTACGAGCAGTACTTC.

The rearrangement links TRBV29-1 to TRBJ1-1; D is undetermined. Per germline, CDR1 SQVTM and CDR2 ANQGSEA. The CDR3 spans 13 residues. Trimming pared 8 bases from V and 0 bases from J, leaving 13 bases between. As DNA, the CDR3 is TGCAGCTCGCGGGAGGCGATGAACACTGAAGCTTTCTTT. Its protein is CSSREAMNTEAFF.

DNA of the CDR3: TGCAGCGTTGCCAATTGGACTAGCGGGACGTACAATGAGCAGTTCTTC. Translated: CSVANWTSGTYNEQFF. J is TRBJ2-1 and V is TRBV29-1; 12 nucleotides line up with TRBD2. Germline lookup yields CDR1 SQVTM and CDR2 ANQGSEA. The length of the CDR3 is 16 residues. V lost 4 bases, J lost 4 bases, and 8 bases stayed unmatched.

The CDR3 DNA reads TGCGCCAGCAGCTGGACCTCGGGGGGCGGCACTGAAGCTTTCTTT. Translation gives CASSWTSGGGTEAFF. The rearrangement links TRBV5-1 to TRBJ1-1; D might be TRBD1 (6 bases). This CDR3 contains 15 residues. V lost 3 bases and J 4 bases, leaving 16 bases between the germline ends. Germline V gene data show CDR1 as SGHRS and CDR2 as YFSETQ.